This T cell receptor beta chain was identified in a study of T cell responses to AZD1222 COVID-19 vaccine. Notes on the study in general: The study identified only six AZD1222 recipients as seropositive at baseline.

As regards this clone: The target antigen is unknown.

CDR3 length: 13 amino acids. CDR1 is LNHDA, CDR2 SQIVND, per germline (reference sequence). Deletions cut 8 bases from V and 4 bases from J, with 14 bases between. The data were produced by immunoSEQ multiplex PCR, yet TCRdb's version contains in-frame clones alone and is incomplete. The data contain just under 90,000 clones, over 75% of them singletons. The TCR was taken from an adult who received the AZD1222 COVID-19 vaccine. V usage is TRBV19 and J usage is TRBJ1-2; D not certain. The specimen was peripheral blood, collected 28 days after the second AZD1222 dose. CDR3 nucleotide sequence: TGTGCCAGTTCCGTTCCGTACGTCTATGGCTACACCTTC. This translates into CASSVPYVYGYTF.